One sample yielded the 5 T cell receptor beta chains listed below, sequenced in a study of Graves' ophthalmopathy and Graves' hyperthyroidism. Amplification of the TCR beta CDR3 regions used RNA transcripts (as template). HTBI primers primed a first-round RT-PCR, and a second-round multiplex PCR followed. MiXCR, applied by TCRdb to the multiplex PCR reads, yields one record per CDR3 protein. The sample shows under 800,000 distinct CDR3 sequences, approximately 21% of them seen only once. The sequenced sample was peripheral blood. The receptors stem from a woman under 30 with stable Graves' hyperthyroidism. Some clones in this sample may be carry-over from other donors' samples.

This clonotype has at least ten counts. This chain uses TRBV19 with TRBJ1-5; D not certain. Trimming shortened V by 0 bases and J by 4 bases, and 10 bases separated the two germline ends. Per germline, CDR1 LNHDA and CDR2 SQIVND (reference sequence). CDR3 length equals 15 residues. In DNA form, the CDR3 reads TGTGCCAGTAGTATAGATCAAAGGGAAAATCAGCCCCAGCATTTT. This gives the protein CASSIDQRENQPQHF.

V is TRBV4-1 and J is TRBJ2-5; possibly TRBD2 for D (5 bases). V gave up 1 base and J gave up 5 bases, with 14 bases separating them. The germline V gene has CDR1 MGHRA and CDR2 YSYEKL. The CDR3 extends over 15 amino acids. CDR3 in amino acids: CASSQGTPGGETQYF. Here the CDR3 DNA reads TGCGCCAGCAGCCAAGGGACCCCGGGCGGGGAGACCCAGTACTTC.

This clonotype was counted ten times or more. V is TRBV4-1 and J is TRBJ1-6; weak D call: TRBD1 (5 bases). The length of the CDR3 is 14 residues. The V and J ends lost 4 bases and 10 bases respectively, with 14 bases between them. Germline V CDR1 and CDR2: MGHRA, YSYEKL. Here the CDR3 DNA reads TGCGCCAGCAGCCTAAGGCAGGGACCCTCACCCCTCCACTTT. Translating gives CASSLRQGPSPLHF.

A word on this clonotype: One junction end does not reproduce the germline sequence, and a read error may be involved. The chain couples TRBV11-2 to TRBJ2-4, with 11 nucleotides matching TRBD2. There are 16 residues in the CDR3. The V gene's germline CDR1 is SGHAT and CDR2 FQNNGV. The CDR3 DNA reads as TGTGCCAGCAGCCCCACTAGCGGGGGAGCCAAAAACATTAAGTACTTC. It yields the protein CASSPTSGGAKNIKYF. The full variable domain, with the rest looked up from reference TRBV11-2 and TRBJ2-4, is EAGVAQSPRYKIIEKRQSVAFWCNPISGHATLYWYQQILGQGPKLLIQFQNNGVVDDSQLPKDRFSAERLKGVDSTLKIQPAKLEDSAVYLCASSPTSGGAKNIKYFGAGTRLSVL.

This clonotype was observed at least ten times. One end of the junction varies from germline; a read error may be responsible. The chain is built from TRBV30 and TRBJ2-7; no reliable D call. Germline assignment: CDR1 GTSNPN and CDR2 SVGIG (reference sequence). This CDR3 region has 11 residues. The CDR3 bases are TGTGCCTGGAGTGGGTCCTTCGAGCAGTACTTC. Amino acid sequence: CAWSGSFEQYF.